This T cell receptor beta chain was identified during a study of OX40 agonist ivuxolimab in advanced cancers. Study details: Patients achieving partial responses numbered three: one hepatocellular carcinoma case and two cutaneous melanoma cases.

Study results and limitations: Expanded peripheral T-cell antigen specificity went undetermined.

Per the germline V gene, CDR1 is SGHDT and CDR2 is YYEEEE. The CDR3 is made up of 16 amino acids. Turning to this clone: The antigen remains unidentified. Its ends do not fully match the called genes, so a read error is possible.

Only in-frame clones appear in the TCRdb table, and some are missing; sequencing was by immunoSEQ multiplex PCR. The data contain about 86,000 clones, roughly nine tenths of them singletons. The V gene is TRBV5-6, the J gene TRBJ2-5, with TRBD2 identical over 11 bases. Material: CD4+ or CD8+ T cells sorted from blood, obtained in a trial of the OX40 agonist ivuxolimab. The receptor comes from an adult with an advanced solid tumor such as melanoma, head and neck, liver or kidney cancer. CDR3 amino acids: CASILGTSGFQETQYF. The CDR3 bases are TGTGCCAGCATCTTGGGGACTAGCGGATTCCAAGAGACCCAGTACTTC. Supplemented by reference TRBV5-6 and TRBJ2-5, the full variable domain reads DAGVTQSPTHLIKTRGQQVTLRCSPKSGHDTVSWYQQALGQGPQFIFQYYEEEERQRGNFPDRFSGHQFPNYSSELNVNALLLGDSALYLCASILGTSGFQETQYFGPGTRLLVL.